This TCR beta chain was sequenced in a study of cytotoxic CD8 clonotypes in ibrutinib-treated CLL. Overall study: Patients attained 25 or so partial and 2 complete responses; at median roughly 73 months, roughly 15 remained remitted while approximately 12 progressed. Response samples were taken after a median roughly 12 months of treatment, range 6 to 36.

This table comes from immunoSEQ multiplex PCR, and its TCRdb copy is limited to in-frame clones, with some not included. The sample lists some 20,000 clones, about 68% occurring once. This clone was detected only a few times. V lost 4 bases and J 3 bases, leaving 16 bases between the germline ends. CDR3 length equals 15 residues. The germline gives CDR1 SGDLS, CDR2 YYNGEE. The receptor was isolated from a human donor with chronic lymphocytic leukemia. This chain links TRBV9 with TRBJ1-2; possible D gene TRBD1, 6 bases. This specimen consisted of PBMCs, obtained before ibrutinib treatment. Here the CDR3 reads CASSPSQRGDYGYTF. The CDR3 DNA follows: TGTGCCAGCAGCCCCAGCCAAAGGGGGGACTATGGCTACACCTTC.